The 19 T cell receptor beta chains below all came from one sample that was sequenced in a study of Graves' ophthalmopathy and Graves' hyperthyroidism. TCR beta CDR3 regions were amplified from RNA transcripts. RT-PCR was first run with HTBI primers, then multiplex PCR in a second round. TCRdb redid the calling of the multiplex PCR reads with MiXCR, one entry per CDR3 protein. The data show a few hundred thousand distinct CDR3 sequences, approximately 18% seen once. The sample consisted of peripheral blood. These receptor sequences come from an adult woman with stable Graves' hyperthyroidism.

V and J are TRBV30 and TRBJ2-7, with 13 bases fitting TRBD2. CDR3 length: 18 amino acids. Germline CDR1 reads GTSNPN; CDR2 reads SVGIG (reference sequence). J lost 3 bases, V lost 0 bases, and 11 bases had no gene match. In nucleotides, the CDR3 is TGTGCCTGGAGTGTACCCGGACTAGCGGGAGAGTGCTTCTACGAGCAGTACTTC. It translates to CAWSVPGLAGECFYEQYF.

This clonotype has at least ten counts. The rearrangement uses TRBV7-2 and TRBJ1-1; the D gene is possibly TRBD1 (6 bases). The germline CDR1 and CDR2 sequences are SGHTA and FQGNSA. Trimming shortened V by 2 bases and J by 1 base, and 8 bases separated the two germline ends. The CDR3 consists of 14 residues. The CDR3 DNA reads TGTGCCAGCAGCTTAAACAGGGAGAACACTGAAGCTTTCTTT. It is translated as CASSLNRENTEAFF.

V usage is TRBV12-3 or TRBV12-4 and J usage is TRBJ1-5; TRBD1 matches at 8 bases. With 5 bases clipped from V and 5 bases from J, the junction kept 5 bases outside the gene matches. The CDR3 runs 14 residues. CDR3 bases: TGTGCCAGCAGTCCGACAGGGGACCATCAGCCCCAGCATTTT. This codes for CASSPTGDHQPQHF.

This clonotype appeared many times. The rearrangement uses TRBV30 and TRBJ2-7; no definite D call. CDR3 size: 13 residues. CDR1 is GTSNPN, CDR2 SVGIG, per germline (reference sequence). V lost 1 base and J lost 2, with 9 bases in between. Written as DNA, the CDR3 is TGTGCCTGGAGTGCCGAACGTACCTACGAGCAGTACTTC. Its protein product is CAWSAERTYEQYF.

This clonotype has ten or more counts. V usage is TRBV2 and J usage is TRBJ2-7, with D tentatively TRBD2 (5 bases). The CDR3 has 14 residues. In germline, CDR1 is SNHLY, CDR2 FYNNEI. Trimming stripped 2 bases from V and 3 bases from J, with 11 bases between. In nucleotides, the CDR3 is TGTGCCAGCAGTGAATATTCCCGGGACTACGAGCAGTACTTC. Translation: CASSEYSRDYEQYF. The variable domain in full, completed from reference TRBV2 and TRBJ2-7, reads EPEVTQTPSHQVTQMGQEVILRCVPISNHLYFYWYRQILGQKVEFLVSFYNNEISEKSEIFDDQFSVERPDGSNFTLKIRSTKLEDSAMYFCASSEYSRDYEQYFGPGTRLTVT.

The chain carries TRBV11-1 and TRBJ2-7, with 8 positions matching TRBD2. Germline V gene data show CDR1 as SGHAT and CDR2 as FQDESV (reference sequence). The junction had 12 bases not matched to a gene; V was cut back by 6 bases and J by 2 bases. The CDR3 runs to 16 residues. CDR3 sequence: CASRPMAGGQAYEQYF. The CDR3, as DNA: TGTGCCAGCAGACCGATGGCGGGGGGCCAAGCCTACGAGCAGTACTTC. The full variable domain, completed using reference TRBV11-1 and TRBJ2-7, is EAEVAQSPRYKITEKSQAVAFWCDPISGHATLYWYRQILGQGPELLVQFQDESVVDDSQLPKDRFSAERLKGVDSTLKIQPAELGDSAMYLCASRPMAGGQAYEQYFGPGTRLTVT.

This chain links TRBV6-5 with TRBJ2-7; 9 bases are a match to TRBD1. This CDR3 spans 16 amino acids. V gave up 3 bases and J gave up 6 bases; unmatched junction bases: 12. Germline V gene data show CDR1 as MNHEY and CDR2 as SVGAGI. The CDR3 loop reads CASSYRSGQGSGEQYF. DNA for the CDR3: TGTGCCAGCAGTTATAGGTCGGGACAGGGTTCGGGCGAGCAGTACTTC.

This clonotype occurred many times. The CDR3 is CASSTRREVGNTIYF. Written as DNA, the CDR3 is TGTGCCAGCTCGACGAGGAGGGAAGTTGGAAACACCATATATTTT. The chain has TRBV19 and TRBJ1-3; D is unclear. V was pared by 9 bases and J by 3 bases, with 18 bases between. Germline V gene sequence: CDR1 LNHDA, CDR2 SQIVND (reference sequence). This CDR3 has 15 residues.

This clonotype was detected many times. The DNA for the CDR3 is TGTGCCAGCAGCTTAGGGACAGGGGAAACACGGGAGCAGTACTTC. Its translation: CASSLGTGETREQYF. This chain uses TRBV7-9 with TRBJ2-7, with TRBD1 matching 9 bases. This CDR3 contains 15 residues. V dropped 1 base and J dropped 7; count of bases not matched to a gene: 8. Germline CDR1 is SEHNR and CDR2 is FQNEAQ (reference sequence).

This clonotype was recorded at least ten times. The V and J genes are TRBV15 and TRBJ2-7, with D possibly being TRBD2 (6 bases). This CDR3 is built from 14 residues. Germline CDR1 reads LNHNV; CDR2 reads YYDKDF (reference sequence). The V end lost 1 base, the J end lost 2 bases, and 9 bases lay between the germline ends. The CDR3 protein is CATSRGGEAYEQYF. The CDR3 DNA reads TGTGCCACCAGCAGAGGGGGGGAGGCCTACGAGCAGTACTTC.

This clonotype was seen at least ten times. This sequence joins TRBV12-3 or TRBV12-4 and TRBJ1-1, with 7 bases fitting TRBD1. This CDR3 contains 13 residues. V was clipped by 7 bases and J by 5 bases; unmatched bases: 7. The CDR3 region has the DNA TGTGCCAGCACCGGGACAGCTCGGACTGAAGCTTTCTTT. It codes for CASTGTARTEAFF.

This clonotype was detected many times. The chain employs TRBV28 and TRBJ1-6; D perhaps matches TRBD1 (5 bases). Deletions cut 0 bases from V and 7 bases from J, with 10 bases between. The CDR3 contains 15 residues. Germline V gene sequence: CDR1 MDHEN, CDR2 SYDVKM. The chain's CDR3 is CASSLWTAKNSPLHF. DNA of the CDR3: TGTGCCAGCAGTTTATGGACAGCCAAGAATTCACCCCTCCACTTT.

This clonotype was seen repeatedly, ten times or more. The chain joins TRBV11-2 to TRBJ2-5, with TRBD2 as a possible D gene (5 bases). The CDR3 consists of 17 residues. CDR1 SGHAT and CDR2 FQNNGV come from the germline V gene. Trimming took off 6 bases at V and 4 bases at J, with 24 bases between the two ends. Written as DNA, the CDR3 is TGTGCCAGCAGACACGCGTTGGAGTACGGGATTCGAGAGACCCAGTACTTC. Translating gives CASRHALEYGIRETQYF.

V and J are TRBV6-1 and TRBJ2-7; 10 bases fit TRBD2. This CDR3 has 14 residues. Unmatched junction bases numbered 7, after V lost 7 bases and J lost 4 bases. Germline-derived CDR1 and CDR2 are MNHNS and SASEGT. The CDR3: CASMNSGGLYEQYF. Here the CDR3 DNA reads TGTGCCAGCATGAATAGCGGGGGGTTATACGAGCAGTACTTC.

A few counts support this clonotype. V is TRBV28 and J is TRBJ2-4; D is uncertain. Trimming removed 6 bases from V and 0 bases from J, with 9 bases in between. Germline CDR1 reads MDHEN; CDR2 reads SYDVKM. The CDR3 loop spans 14 amino acids. The CDR3 reads CASRQSPAKNIQYF. The CDR3 bases are TGTGCCAGCAGGCAGAGCCCAGCCAAAAACATTCAGTACTTC. Full variable domain (rest looked up from reference TRBV28 and TRBJ2-4): DVKVTQSSRYLVKRTGEKVFLECVQDMDHENMFWYRQDPGLGLRLIYFSYDVKMKEKGDIPEGYSVSREKKERFSLILESASTNQTSMYLCASRQSPAKNIQYFGAGTRLSVL.

The CDR3 sequence: CASSLAAGGPSYEQYF. CDR3 in DNA: TGTGCCAGCAGTTTAGCAGCGGGAGGGCCCTCCTACGAGCAGTACTTC. The J gene is TRBJ2-7, the V gene TRBV27; TRBD2 agrees at 10 bases. The CDR3 is 16 amino acids. Trimming cost V 2 bases and J 0 bases; bases outside gene matches: 4. Germline values: CDR1 MNHEY, CDR2 SMNVEV (reference sequence).

This clonotype was seen many times. The rearrangement uses TRBV11-2 and TRBJ2-7; TRBD1 is a possible D gene (5 bases). Trimming removed 5 bases from V and 3 bases from J, with 14 bases in between. Germline loops: CDR1 SGHAT, CDR2 FQNNGV. This CDR3 region has 14 residues. CDR3 sequence (DNA): TGTGCCAGCAGCACTCGACAGAATGGCTACGAGCAGTACTTC. This sequence encodes CASSTRQNGYEQYF. Filled out from reference TRBV11-2 and TRBJ2-7, the complete variable domain reads EAGVAQSPRYKIIEKRQSVAFWCNPISGHATLYWYQQILGQGPKLLIQFQNNGVVDDSQLPKDRFSAERLKGVDSTLKIQPAKLEDSAVYLCASSTRQNGYEQYFGPGTRLTVT.

This clonotype came up many times. The chain links TRBV15 to TRBJ2-4; D might be TRBD1 or TRBD2, each matching 7 bases. This CDR3 region has 15 residues. Germline CDR1 and CDR2: LNHNV and YYDKDF (reference sequence). With 1 base removed from V and 8 bases from J, the gap between germline ends came to 15 bases. CDR3 bases: TGTGCCACCAGCAGAGTGGGAGGGGGCAGAGACATTCAGTACTTC. This codes for CATSRVGGGRDIQYF.

This clonotype was picked up many times. The CDR3 DNA sequence: TGCAGTGCTAGAAGGGCGGGAGGGCGCCAAGAGACCCAGTACTTC. As protein: CSARRAGGRQETQYF. This chain links TRBV20-1 with TRBJ2-5, with 9 bases fitting TRBD2. CDR3 length: 15 amino acids. The ends lost 2 bases at V and 1 base at J; junction bases unmatched: 5. Germline assignment: CDR1 DFQATT and CDR2 SNEGSKA (reference sequence).